The sample holds a few counts of the clone carrying this TCR beta chain. Its antigen is unknown. The sample comes from a study of T cell repertoires in cytomegalovirus infection. Study-level information: The authors used CMV epitopes that were HLA-C-restricted (recently identified) and HLA-B-restricted (well studied). It was the public TCR beta signatures that indicated both CMV infection and matching HLA type. Study-wide points: Summed frequency of public TCR beta families distinguished CMV carriers with the relevant HLA.

In TCRdb, the reads were re-called with MiXCR into one record per CDR3 protein. The repertoire has about 570,000 distinct CDR3 sequences, about 40% of them found once; the top ten carry 48%. This CDR3 region has 11 residues. V shed 8 bases and J shed 5 bases, with 8 bases lying between them. CDR1 and CDR2 (germline): SGHTA, FQGNSA. The clonotype comes from a human donor in good health (CMV status not recorded). Some clones in this sample may be carry-over from other donors' samples. The sequencing here drew on cultured PBMCs, taken from culture after CMV antigen stimulation. The chain joins TRBV7-2 to TRBJ2-3; D is undetermined. DNA for the CDR3: TGTGCCAGCGGGTCGGTAGATACGCAGTATTTT. Its protein product is CASGSVDTQYF.